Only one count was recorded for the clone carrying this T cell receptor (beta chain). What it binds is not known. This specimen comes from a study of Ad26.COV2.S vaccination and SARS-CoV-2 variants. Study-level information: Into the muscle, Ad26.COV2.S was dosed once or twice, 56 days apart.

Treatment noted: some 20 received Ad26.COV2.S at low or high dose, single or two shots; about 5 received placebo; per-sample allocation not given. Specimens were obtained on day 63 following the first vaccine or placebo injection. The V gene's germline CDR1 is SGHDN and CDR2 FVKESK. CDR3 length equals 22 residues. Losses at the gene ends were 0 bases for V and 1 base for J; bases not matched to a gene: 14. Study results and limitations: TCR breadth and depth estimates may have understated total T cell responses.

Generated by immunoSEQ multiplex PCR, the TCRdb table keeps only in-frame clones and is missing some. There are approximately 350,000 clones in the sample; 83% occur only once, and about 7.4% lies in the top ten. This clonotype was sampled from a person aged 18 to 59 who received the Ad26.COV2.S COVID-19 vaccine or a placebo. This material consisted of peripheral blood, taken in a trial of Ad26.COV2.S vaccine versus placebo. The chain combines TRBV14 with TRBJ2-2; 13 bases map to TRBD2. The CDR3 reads CASSQDQVRRLAGGLNTGELFF. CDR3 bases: TGTGCCAGCAGCCAAGATCAGGTCAGGAGACTAGCGGGGGGACTGAACACCGGGGAGCTGTTTTTT.